This T cell receptor beta chain was captured by sequencing in a study of T and B cells in COVID-19 patients (dated by TCRdb to 2020 to 2021). Study-level background: In this study, adaptive immunity was profiled in COVID-19 patients who either had active infection or had recovered, using TRB and IGH repertoire sequencing of peripheral blood. A recovered cohort was made up of 15 to 19 patients contributing fewer than 25 samples, mostly after mild to moderate COVID-19 managed as outpatients. A median age of roughly 35 years was recorded in the recovered cohort versus approximately 70 years in the active-infection cohort. In the active-infection cohort, about 60% of the 20 patients were critically ill and required mechanical ventilation or ECMO. In the active-infection cohort, about 90% of the roughly 20 patients had comorbidities linked to unfavorable COVID-19 outcome. Over 7 million TCR sequences were analysed from a TCR and BCR sequence repository that comprised fewer than 45 patients and 60 to 80 time points. Two patients belonged to both the recovered and active cohorts because samples were available from active disease and after recovery. An age-matched reference group of 40 or so healthy donors negative for COVID-19 antibodies was used as the comparison for repertoire analyses. As many as 9 follow-up blood samples were collected from each patient, and in some individuals these samples spanned different disease stages. Broad study findings and their caveats: The cohort was considered too small for HLA contributions to COVID-19 susceptibility or severity to be assessed. Specific T cell subsets (CD4+/Treg/CD8+) and sorted SARS-CoV-2-responsive or tetramer+ T cells had not yet been sequenced, with those experiments still ongoing. During active COVID-19 the TRB repertoires were highly clonal, but at recovery diversity and richness rose above the levels seen in healthy donors. A total of 2,000 to 2,500 TCR clusters were exclusive to the recovered cohort, and 25 to 40 of those clusters were low-pGen clusters. Strongly skewed TRBV/TRBJ gene usage was reported in patients with COVID-19. The reported TCR clusters were stated to require prospective validation before clinical use. Few blood samples were available from mildly ill patients while symptoms were present, and early samples from severe cases were likewise scarce.

TCRdb names Illumina MiSeq as the instrument used. Multiplex PCR with BIOMED2 TRB-A/B primer pools was used to amplify the TRB rearrangements. Illumina-compatible adapters and 7-nucleotide sample barcodes were attached to the amplicons in two consecutive PCRs. All library PCRs used Phusion HS II polymerase. The amplicons were purified from gel with the NucleoSpin Gel and PCR Clean-up kit, measured on Qubit, and then pooled at about 3.7 nM. Amplicon pool quality was checked on an Agilent 2100 Bioanalyzer before Illumina next-generation sequencing. Per the authors' processing: TRB rearrangements were annotated with MiXCR 3.0.8 using the default MiXCR reference library. Non-productive reads and sequences with fewer than 2 reads were removed, and each unique CDR3 nucleotide sequence was counted as one clone. Clonality, diversity, richness and V-J gene usage were calculated in R 3.5.1. GLIPH2 was used to cluster TCRs based on CDR3 similarity, and OLGA was used to calculate the generation probabilities. GLIPH2 clusters were kept only when the clusters contained at least four unique TCR clonotypes present in at least three individuals. In-frame beta chains were kept once TCRdb had trimmed the public reads at Q25 with fastp and called clones with MiXCR. Merged by CDR3 protein, the rows form single entries marked with the most common genes and DNA. The V and J calls, along with clone size, are taken from TCRdb and not from the paper's own processing. This sample comprises under 8,500 distinct CDR3 sequences, approximately 33% of them detected only once. The ten largest clones add up to 20% to 30% of the sample.

This clonotype was counted between two and nine times. The specificity of this receptor is unknown. No base quality information exists; no much larger clone differs at one position. In the germline V gene (reference sequence), CDR1 corresponds to LNHNV and CDR2 to YYDKDF. The CDR3 spans 15 residues, from the cysteine through the phenylalanine. Just the 45-base CDR3 DNA is kept, in frame starting at base 1. V loses 1 base of germline sequence and J loses 2 bases, and the interval between the two ends is 10 bases. TRB repertoires were amplified using about 220-550 ng of genomic DNA isolated from blood. Recombination joined TRBV15 with TRBJ2-3, with TRBD1 as a weak D call on 6 bases. This clonotype was obtained from a human donor who had recovered from COVID-19. Sequenced input: blood. The CDR3 sequence is CATSRAGQTTDTQYF. The DNA is TGTGCCACCAGCAGAGCCGGACAGACCACAGATACGCAGTATTTT.